This TCR beta chain came from a study of T cells in Graves' hyperthyroidism and ophthalmopathy (dated by TCRdb to about 2019). Turning to the overall study: To identify distinguishing TCR V-J signatures, a discovery cohort of about 100 patients was used, comprising 43 with Graves' ophthalmopathy and some 60 with stable Graves' hyperthyroidism. Prospective prediction of ophthalmopathy was tested in an independent validation cohort of approximately 18 hyperthyroidism patients and 15 to 17 patients who later progressed to ophthalmopathy. The 80 to 100 discovery patients were randomly divided into training and test sets at a 7:3 ratio. The study also compared thyroid tissue and blood T-cell repertoires from more than 5 Graves' hyperthyroidism patients. After blood sampling, hyperthyroidism patients were treated with methimazole at a starting dose of 30 mg daily, and ophthalmopathy patients were treated with high-dose intravenous methylprednisolone. According to the paper, TCR Vbeta CDR3 sequencing was carried out on approximately 140 peripheral blood samples, which came from fewer than 50 ophthalmopathy, around 75 hyperthyroidism and approximately 17 progressor patients.

This clonotype has a handful of counts. Which antigen it targets is not known. Per-base qualities were not stored, and no clone one base away is much larger. Overall results and qualifications from the work: In cross-validation, a model built on a 13 V-J signature told ophthalmopathy apart from stable hyperthyroidism with 85% to 90% sensitivity and approximately 81% specificity, and in testing the same model reached 80%/75%. Sample size was not statistically predetermined, and investigators were not blinded to group allocation. Most expanded thyroid clonotypes (frequency above 0.001) were also detected in blood, a finding suggesting that blood repertoires may reflect thyroid immune responses. In validation, progression to ophthalmopathy was predicted by the model with almost 71% sensitivity and around 76% specificity, a median of roughly 6 months before onset.

Stable Graves' hyperthyroidism was defined as the absence of progression to ophthalmopathy over 18 months of follow-up. Hyperthyroidism patients were aged 18 to 65 years and newly diagnosed, with disease duration of less than 2 months. Patients with uncontrolled infections, other autoimmune diseases, pregnancy or lactation were excluded. Diagnoses were based on clinical symptoms, serum thyroxine and TRAb, thyroid ultrasound and orbital computed tomography. Total RNA was extracted with Trizol reagent, and quality was checked on an Agilent 2100 Bioanalyzer. Trimming removed 5 bases from V and 3 bases from J, leaving 17 bases between the germline ends. The CDR3 has 15 amino acids, counting the end cysteine and phenylalanine. CDR3 DNA is the only sequence kept; it has 45 bases, read in frame from the first base. CDR1 SEHNR and CDR2 FQNEAQ were looked up in the germline V gene (reference sequence). The TCR beta CDR3 regions were amplified from the RNA transcripts. The first round of RT-PCR for the TCR CDR3 was performed with the HTBI primer set and the Qiagen OneStep RT-PCR kit. A second multiplex PCR round built the libraries, followed by size selection and purification. Paired-end sequencing of the libraries was performed with 100 bp reads on an Illumina HiSeq2000. As for the original processing: Raw data were processed with SOAPnuke, discarding reads with adapters, uncalled bases, mean Phred below 15, or no exact constant-primer or identifier match. High-quality paired reads were merged with COPE v1.2.5, and unique nucleotide sequences were defined as clonotypes. MiTCR v1.1 was used to align clonotypes to the IMGT TRBV, TRBD and TRBJ reference segments. The analysis included only V-J combinations with a frequency above 0.0001, which together covered around 99% of the repertoires. The TCS score was defined as F50 (clonal expansion) divided by E x V (chaos), with BLOSUM62-based TCRdist calculated between CDR3 peptides within each V-J. Welch's t-statistics and random forest reduced roughly 540 V-J features to 13, which were used in a naive Bayes classifier (R e1071). TCRdb reworked the public reads: Q25 trimming with fastp, MiXCR clone assembly, productive beta chains retained. Under each unique CDR3 protein, matching rows form one entry showing the most common genes and DNA. The V and J calls were not made by the authors but by TCRdb's processing. Recorded for this sample are about 560,000 distinct CDR3 sequences; about 45% of them occurred a single time. Nearly 8.5% of the sample comes from the top ten.

Material for sequencing was peripheral blood or thyroid tissue (not recorded which). The TCR originated in a woman younger than 30 with Graves' hyperthyroidism. Donor details come from another sample of the same person, matched by shared clones. Here the chain combines TRBV7-9 and TRBJ2-7, and possibly TRBD1, on 6 matching bases. The encoded CDR3 is CASSPFGKGVYEQYF. The DNA reads as follows: TGTGCCAGCAGCCCATTCGGGAAGGGGGTCTACGAGCAGTACTTC.